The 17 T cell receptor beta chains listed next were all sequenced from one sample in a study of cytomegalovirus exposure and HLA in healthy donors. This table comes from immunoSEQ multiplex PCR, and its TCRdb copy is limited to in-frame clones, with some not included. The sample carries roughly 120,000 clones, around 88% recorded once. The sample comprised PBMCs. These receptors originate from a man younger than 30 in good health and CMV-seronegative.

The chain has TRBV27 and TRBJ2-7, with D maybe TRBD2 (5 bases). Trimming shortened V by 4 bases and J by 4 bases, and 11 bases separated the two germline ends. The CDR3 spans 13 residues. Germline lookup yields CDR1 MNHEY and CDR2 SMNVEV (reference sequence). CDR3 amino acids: CASSSGLGYEQYF. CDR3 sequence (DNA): TGTGCCAGCAGTTCCGGACTGGGTTACGAGCAGTACTTC.

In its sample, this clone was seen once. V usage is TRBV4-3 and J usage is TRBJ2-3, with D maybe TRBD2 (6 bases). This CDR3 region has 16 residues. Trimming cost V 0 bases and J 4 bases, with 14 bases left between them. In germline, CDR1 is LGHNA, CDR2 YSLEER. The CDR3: CASSQDGRGGPDTQYF. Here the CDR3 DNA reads TGCGCCAGCAGCCAAGATGGCCGGGGAGGTCCAGATACGCAGTATTTT.

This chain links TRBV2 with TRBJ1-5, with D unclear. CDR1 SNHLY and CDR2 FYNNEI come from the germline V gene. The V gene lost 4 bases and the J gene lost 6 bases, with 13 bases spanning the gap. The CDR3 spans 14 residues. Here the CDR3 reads CASSVRVLGQPQHF. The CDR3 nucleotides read TGTGCCAGCAGTGTACGGGTCCTCGGTCAGCCCCAGCATTTT.

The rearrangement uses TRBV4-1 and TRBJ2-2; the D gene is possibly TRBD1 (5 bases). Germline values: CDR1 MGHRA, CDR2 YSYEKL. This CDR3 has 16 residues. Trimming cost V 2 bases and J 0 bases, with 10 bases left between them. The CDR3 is CASSQPDRANTGELFF. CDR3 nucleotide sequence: TGCGCCAGCAGCCAACCAGACAGAGCGAACACCGGGGAGCTGTTTTTT.

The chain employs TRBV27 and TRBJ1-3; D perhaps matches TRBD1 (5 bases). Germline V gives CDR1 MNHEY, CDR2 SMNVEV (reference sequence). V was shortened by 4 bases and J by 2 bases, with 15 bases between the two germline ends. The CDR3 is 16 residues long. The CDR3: CASSYGIPGAGNTIYF. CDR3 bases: TGTGCCAGCAGTTACGGGATCCCGGGGGCTGGAAACACCATATATTTT.

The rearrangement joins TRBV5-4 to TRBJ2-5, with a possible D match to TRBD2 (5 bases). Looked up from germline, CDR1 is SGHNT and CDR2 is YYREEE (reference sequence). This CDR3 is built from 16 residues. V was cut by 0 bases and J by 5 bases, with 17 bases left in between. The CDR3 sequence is CASSLGIGVSGETQYF. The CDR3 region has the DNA TGTGCCAGCAGCTTGGGTATCGGGGTTTCGGGCGAGACCCAGTACTTC.

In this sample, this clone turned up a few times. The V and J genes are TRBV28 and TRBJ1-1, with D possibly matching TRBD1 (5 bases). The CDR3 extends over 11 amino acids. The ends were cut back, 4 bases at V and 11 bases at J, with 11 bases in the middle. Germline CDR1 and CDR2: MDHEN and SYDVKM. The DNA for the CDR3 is TGTGCCAGCAGTTACTCGGGGGTCGCTTTCTTT. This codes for CASSYSGVAFF.

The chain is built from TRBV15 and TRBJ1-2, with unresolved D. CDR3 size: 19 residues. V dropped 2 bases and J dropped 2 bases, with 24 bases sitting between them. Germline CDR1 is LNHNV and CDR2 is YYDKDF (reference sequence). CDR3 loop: CATSRSPELVGVSNYGYTF. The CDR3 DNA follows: TGTGCCACCAGCAGATCACCGGAACTAGTCGGGGTCTCCAACTATGGCTACACCTTC.

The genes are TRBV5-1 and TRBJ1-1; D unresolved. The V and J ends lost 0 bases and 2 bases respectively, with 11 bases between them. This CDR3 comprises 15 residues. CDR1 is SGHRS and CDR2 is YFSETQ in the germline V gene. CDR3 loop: CASSLVGGENTEAFF. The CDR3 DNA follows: TGCGCCAGCAGCTTGGTGGGAGGAGAAAACACTGAAGCTTTCTTT.

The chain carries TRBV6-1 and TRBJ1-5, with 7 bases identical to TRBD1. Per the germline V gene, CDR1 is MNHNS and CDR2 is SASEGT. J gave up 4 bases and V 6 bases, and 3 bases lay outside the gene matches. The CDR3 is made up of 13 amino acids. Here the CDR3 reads CASSLGQNQPQHF. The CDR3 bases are TGTGCCAGCAGCTTGGGACAGAATCAGCCCCAGCATTTT.

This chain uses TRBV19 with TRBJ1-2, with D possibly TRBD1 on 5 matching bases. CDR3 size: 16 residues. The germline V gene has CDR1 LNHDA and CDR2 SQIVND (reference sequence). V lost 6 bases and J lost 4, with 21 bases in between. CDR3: CASSNQGGLVGYGYTF. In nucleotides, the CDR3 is TGTGCCAGTAGCAACCAGGGAGGGTTGGTTGGCTATGGCTACACCTTC.

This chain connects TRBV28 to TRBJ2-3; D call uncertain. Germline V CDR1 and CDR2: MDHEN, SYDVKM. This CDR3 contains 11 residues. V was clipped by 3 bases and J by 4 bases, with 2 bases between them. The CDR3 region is CASSFSDTQYF. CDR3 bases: TGTGCCAGCAGTTTCTCAGATACGCAGTATTTT.

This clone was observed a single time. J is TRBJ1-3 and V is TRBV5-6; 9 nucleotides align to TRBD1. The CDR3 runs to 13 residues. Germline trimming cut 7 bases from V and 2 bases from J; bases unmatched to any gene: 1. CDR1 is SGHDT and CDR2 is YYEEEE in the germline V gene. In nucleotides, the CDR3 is TGTGCCAGCGGACAGGGGACTGGAAACACCATATATTTT. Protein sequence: CASGQGTGNTIYF.

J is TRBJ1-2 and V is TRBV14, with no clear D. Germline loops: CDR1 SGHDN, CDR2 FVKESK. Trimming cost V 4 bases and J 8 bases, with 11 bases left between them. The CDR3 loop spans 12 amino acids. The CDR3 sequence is CASSPGIGGYTF. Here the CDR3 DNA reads TGTGCCAGCAGCCCGGGGATAGGGGGCTACACCTTC.

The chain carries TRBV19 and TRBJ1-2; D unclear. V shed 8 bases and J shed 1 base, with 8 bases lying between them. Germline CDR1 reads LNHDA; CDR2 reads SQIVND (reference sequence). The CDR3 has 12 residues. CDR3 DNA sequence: TGTGCCAGTTATCAGGTTAACTATGGCTACACCTTC. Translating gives CASYQVNYGYTF.

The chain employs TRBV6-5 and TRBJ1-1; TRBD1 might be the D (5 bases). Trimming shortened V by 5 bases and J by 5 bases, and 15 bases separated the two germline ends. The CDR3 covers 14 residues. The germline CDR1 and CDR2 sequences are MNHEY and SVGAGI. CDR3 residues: CASSTSQGGTEAFF. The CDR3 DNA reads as TGTGCCAGCAGTACCTCTCAGGGTGGTACTGAAGCTTTCTTT.

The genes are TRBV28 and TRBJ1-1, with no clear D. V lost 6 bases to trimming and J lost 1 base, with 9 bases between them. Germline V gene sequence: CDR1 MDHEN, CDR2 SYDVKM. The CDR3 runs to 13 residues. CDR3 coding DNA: TGTGCCAGCAGACTAGATAGGAACACTGAAGCTTTCTTT. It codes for CASRLDRNTEAFF.